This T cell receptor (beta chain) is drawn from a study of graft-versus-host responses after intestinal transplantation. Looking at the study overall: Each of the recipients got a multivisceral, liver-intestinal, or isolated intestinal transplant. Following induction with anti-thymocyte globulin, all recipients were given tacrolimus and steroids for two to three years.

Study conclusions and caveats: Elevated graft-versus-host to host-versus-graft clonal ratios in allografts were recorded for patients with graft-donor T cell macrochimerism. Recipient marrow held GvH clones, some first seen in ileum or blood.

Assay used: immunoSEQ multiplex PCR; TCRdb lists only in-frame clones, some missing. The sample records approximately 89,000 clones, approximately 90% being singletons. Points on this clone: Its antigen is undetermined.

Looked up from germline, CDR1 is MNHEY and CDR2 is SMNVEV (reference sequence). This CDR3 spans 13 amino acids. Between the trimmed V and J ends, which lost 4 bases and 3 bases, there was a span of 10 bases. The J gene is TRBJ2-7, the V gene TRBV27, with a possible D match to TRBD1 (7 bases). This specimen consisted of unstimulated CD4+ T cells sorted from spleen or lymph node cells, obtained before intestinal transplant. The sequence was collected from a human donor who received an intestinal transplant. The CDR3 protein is CASSSQGGYEQYF. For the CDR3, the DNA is TGTGCCAGCAGTTCCCAGGGGGGCTACGAGCAGTACTTC.